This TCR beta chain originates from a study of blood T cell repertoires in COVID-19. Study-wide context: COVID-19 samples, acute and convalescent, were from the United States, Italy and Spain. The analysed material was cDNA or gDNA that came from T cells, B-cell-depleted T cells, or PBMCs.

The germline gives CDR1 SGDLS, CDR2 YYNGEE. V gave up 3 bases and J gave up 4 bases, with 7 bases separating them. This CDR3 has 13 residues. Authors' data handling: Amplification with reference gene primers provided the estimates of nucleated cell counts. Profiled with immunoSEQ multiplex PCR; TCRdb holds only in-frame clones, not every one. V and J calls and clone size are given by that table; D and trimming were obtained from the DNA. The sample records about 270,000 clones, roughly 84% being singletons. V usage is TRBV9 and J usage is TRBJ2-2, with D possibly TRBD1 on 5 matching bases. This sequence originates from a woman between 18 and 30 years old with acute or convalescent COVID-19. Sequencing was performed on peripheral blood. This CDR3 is CASSAGLTGELFF. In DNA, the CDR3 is TGTGCCAGCAGCGCAGGGCTCACCGGGGAGCTGTTTTTT.